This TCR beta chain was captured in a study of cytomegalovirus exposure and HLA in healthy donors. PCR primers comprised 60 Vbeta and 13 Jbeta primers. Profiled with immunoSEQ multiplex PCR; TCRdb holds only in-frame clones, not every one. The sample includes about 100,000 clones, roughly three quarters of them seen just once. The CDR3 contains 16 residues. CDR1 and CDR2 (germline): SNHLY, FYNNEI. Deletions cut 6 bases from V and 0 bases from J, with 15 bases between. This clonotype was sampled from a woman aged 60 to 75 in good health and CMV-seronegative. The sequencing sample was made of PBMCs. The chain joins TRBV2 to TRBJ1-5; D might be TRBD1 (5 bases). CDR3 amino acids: CASSVPRGNSNQPQHF. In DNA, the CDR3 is TGTGCCAGCAGCGTCCCCCGGGGGAATAGCAATCAGCCCCAGCATTTT.